This TCR beta chain was recorded in a study of T-cell reconstitution after alpha-beta-depleted transplantation in children. Unique molecular identifiers were built into the TCRbeta library. MiXCR was run by TCRdb on the PCR reads, yielding one entry per CDR3 protein. This table has hundreds of thousands of distinct CDR3 sequences, approximately 9.6% appearing once. Trimming cost V 4 bases and J 2 bases; bases outside gene matches: 2. CDR1 is LGHDT, CDR2 YNNKEL, per germline (reference sequence). The CDR3 covers 15 residues. This clonotype was detected ten times or more. Sequencing was performed on PBMCs from the stem cell graft donor, taken from the stem cell graft. V is TRBV3-1 and J is TRBJ2-1; 10 bases agree with TRBD1. The source is a human donor who donated a stem cell graft to a child with SCID. CDR3 protein: CASSPTGGAYNEQFF. CDR3 nucleotide sequence: TGTGCCAGCAGCCCGACAGGGGGCGCCTACAATGAGCAGTTCTTC.